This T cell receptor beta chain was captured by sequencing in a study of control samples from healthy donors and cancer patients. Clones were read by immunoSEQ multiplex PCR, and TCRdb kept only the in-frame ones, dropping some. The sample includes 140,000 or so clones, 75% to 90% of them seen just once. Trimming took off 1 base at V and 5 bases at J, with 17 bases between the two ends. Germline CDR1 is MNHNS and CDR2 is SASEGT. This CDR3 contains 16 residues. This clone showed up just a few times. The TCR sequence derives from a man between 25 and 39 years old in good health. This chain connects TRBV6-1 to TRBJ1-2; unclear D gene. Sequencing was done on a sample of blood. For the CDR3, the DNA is TGTGCCAGCAGTGAAGACGTCAGAGGCCCCCGTTATGGCTACACCTTC. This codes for CASSEDVRGPRYGYTF.